This TCR beta chain derives from a study of blood T cell repertoires in COVID-19 (TCRdb year 2020). Background for the entire study: Samples from collaborators originated in the United States, Italy and Spain and spanned both the acute and convalescent phases of COVID-19. Subjects who had been exposed to COVID-19, were actively infected with it, or had recovered from it provided the deeply sampled blood TCRbeta repertoires that made up the dataset. Nearly every sample came with metadata listing a de-identified subject ID, COVID-19 status, age in years and sex. HLA class I and class II types, where available, came from metadata supplied by the sample provider rather than from assay-based typing. The prospective study material was composed of cDNA or gDNA derived from T cells, B-cell-depleted T cells, or PBMCs. The repertoires were released in a freely available public database meant as a resource for research on the immune response to SARS-CoV-2. The samples were drawn from two sources: the first 160 participants of the ongoing ImmuneRACE study, and approximately 1,300 subjects contributed by 6 global collaborators.

Study-level results and caveats: Clinical and demographic metadata were provided uncurated, with the amount varying by source and participant.

From the cysteine up to the phenylalanine, the CDR3 has a length of 14 residues. The kept DNA is CDR3 alone, 42 bases in frame from the first base. The CDR1 and CDR2 encoded by the germline V gene are MDHEN and SYDVKM. After removal of 6 bases from V and 1 base from J, the junction retains 5 bases not matched to a gene. The immunoSEQ Assay, a bias-controlled multiplex PCR, was used to amplify TCRbeta CDR3 regions from genomic DNA. Per the original workflow: Within the assay, amplification of reference gene primers was used to estimate how many nucleated cells each sample contained. Sequence reads were collapsed and filtered to measure the absolute abundance of every unique TCRbeta CDR3 rearrangement. For each sample, productive Simpson clonality was calculated as the square root of Simpson's diversity index over productive rearrangements. As stored in TCRdb, this immuneACCESS dataset retains in-frame rearrangements with V and J assigned. A fraction of the clones does not appear; measured against another copy, unresolved V genes explain less than half of the discrepancy, and the remainder lacks a known reason. V, J and clone size are taken as reported in that table, and D and trimming were inferred from the DNA itself. Recorded for this sample are fewer than 200,000 clones; roughly 80% of them occurred a single time. Clones ranked in the top ten supply about 4.4% of the sample.

In the case of this clone: The specificity of this receptor is unknown. Base qualities are not at hand, and no much larger clone is one base apart.

Participants in the prospective study were enrolled through a virtual design, were aged roughly 18 to 100 years, and lived in 24 United States geographic areas. To assign participants to cohorts, the prospective study relied on clinical history that participants themselves reported in a screening survey and a study questionnaire. Recovered participants in ImmuneRACE Cohort 3 were defined by two consecutive negative NP/OP PCR tests, clearance by a healthcare professional, or resolution of symptoms. Each participant in the prospective study had whole blood, serum and a nasopharyngeal or oropharyngeal swab collected by mobile phlebotomists. Participants in the prospective study had the option to provide additional blood draws and questionnaires over a 2-month period. Prospective study blood samples were shipped either frozen or at room temperature before DNA extraction.

The sequencing sample was made of PBMCs or T cells enriched from blood (not recorded which). The chain links TRBV28 with TRBJ1-1; TRBD1 matches 7 bases in the middle. The receptor was derived from a woman aged 50 to 65 who had recovered from COVID-19. The sequenced DNA is TGTGCCAGCAGCCCGGGACAGCCGAACACTGAAGCTTTCTTT. Translated, it gives CASSPGQPNTEAFF.